This is a list of T cell receptor beta chains from one sample in a study of T cell repertoires in aging, cancer and after chemotherapy. TCRdb re-analysed the multiplex PCR reads in MiXCR, keeping a single row per CDR3 protein. The sample holds several thousand distinct CDR3 sequences, 35% seen once. The sequencing input was blood. The receptors originated from a human donor in good health. CDR3s include the opening cysteine and the closing phenylalanine or tryptophan. Only part of the rows carry a size: once, few, many, or a class if the clone is expanded.

cdr3_length: 14; v_call: TRBV11-3; clone_size: .; j_call: TRBJ2-5; cdr3_aa: CASSLYSGQETQYF
cdr3_length: 15; v_call: TRBV18; clone_size: .; j_call: TRBJ2-2; cdr3_aa: CASSPGQGATGELFF
cdr3_length: 15; v_call: TRBV6-2/TRBV6-3; clone_size: .; j_call: TRBJ2-1; cdr3_aa: CASSSTGGLASEQFF
cdr3_length: 15; v_call: TRBV12-3/TRBV12-4; clone_size: .; j_call: TRBJ2-3; cdr3_aa: CASSFLKGTQDTQYF
cdr3_length: 14; v_call: TRBV18; clone_size: once; j_call: TRBJ2-7; cdr3_aa: CASSAQDSSYEQYF
cdr3_length: 13; v_call: TRBV5-6; clone_size: .; j_call: TRBJ1-2; cdr3_aa: CASSPRSSGGYTF
cdr3_length: 14; v_call: TRBV6-2/TRBV6-3; clone_size: .; j_call: TRBJ2-7; cdr3_aa: CASSYSGAGYEQYF
cdr3_length: 15; v_call: TRBV7-2; clone_size: few; j_call: TRBJ2-7; cdr3_aa: CASSLDSGNWYEQYF
cdr3_length: 18; v_call: TRBV19; clone_size: few; j_call: TRBJ1-1; cdr3_aa: CASSIDIRAGRTNTEAFF
cdr3_length: 14; v_call: TRBV7-6; clone_size: .; j_call: TRBJ2-3; cdr3_aa: CASSQANRPDTQYF
cdr3_length: 15; v_call: TRBV19; clone_size: medium-sized; j_call: TRBJ2-2; cdr3_aa: CASTPYGANTGELFF
cdr3_length: 17; v_call: TRBV27; clone_size: .; j_call: TRBJ2-1; cdr3_aa: CASSLNSLAGVAREQFF
cdr3_length: 15; v_call: TRBV12-3/TRBV12-4; clone_size: .; j_call: TRBJ2-1; cdr3_aa: CASSLRQGKGNEQFF